This TCR beta chain was captured by sequencing in a study of shared clonotypes between healthy human individuals. V lost 7 bases to trimming and J lost 5 bases, with 9 bases between them. The CDR3 totals 11 residues. Germline CDR1 MNHNS, CDR2 SASEGT. The method was immunoSEQ multiplex PCR; TCRdb's version includes in-frame clones alone and lacks a portion of them. The sample includes a few hundred thousand clones, over 75% of them seen just once. The chain is built from TRBV6-1 and TRBJ2-7; D is unresolved. This TCR was sampled from a man between 18 and 29 years old in good health. Sample: memory CD8+ T cells sorted from blood. Indicated subset: CD45RO+ cells pooled with CCR7-negative TemRA cells. The CDR3 here is CASTLGNEQYF. The CDR3 region has the DNA TGTGCCAGCACCCTGGGAAACGAGCAGTACTTC.